What follows are 19 T cell receptor beta chains derived from one specimen sequenced in a study of blood T cell repertoires in COVID-19 (dated by TCRdb to 2020 to 2021). The library was obtained by the immunoSEQ multiplex PCR assay. This immuneACCESS table, as held by TCRdb, lists in-frame sequences with V and J called but not all clones. Of the missing ones, under half trace to an unresolved V gene in checked studies; the others have no known cause. In this sample the table shows some 370,000 clones, nearly 90% of which occur a single time. The ten largest clones take up about 6.5% of the sample. Sequences were obtained from peripheral blood. The receptor source for this set is a man in his late teens or twenties with active or convalescent COVID-19.

The chain uses TRBV4-3 and TRBJ1-1, with 7 bases aligning to TRBD1. The CDR3 extends over 13 amino acids. V lost 8 bases, J lost 4 bases, and 7 bases stayed unmatched. Per germline, CDR1 LGHNA and CDR2 YSLEER. The CDR3 reads CASGPQGGTEAFF. DNA for the CDR3: TGCGCCAGCGGACCTCAGGGGGGCACTGAAGCTTTCTTT.

This sequence joins TRBV21-1 and TRBJ1-1; TRBD1 is the table's D call and was not checked against the DNA. TRBV21-1 is noted as a pseudogene. This CDR3 has 15 residues. CDR3 amino acids: CASSFRQRLNTEAFF. The CDR3 DNA sequence: TGTGCCAGCAGCTTTCGACAGAGGCTTAACACTGAAGCTTTCTTT.

V and J are TRBV28 and TRBJ2-5; tentative D call: TRBD2 (6 bases). V was clipped by 7 bases and J by 3 bases, with 18 bases between them. Looked up from germline, CDR1 is MDHEN and CDR2 is SYDVKM. This CDR3 is 15 amino acids long. CDR3 nucleotide sequence: TGTGCCAGCATCCCCCCGGGGGAGACAGAAGAGACCCAGTACTTC. This sequence encodes CASIPPGETEETQYF.

The chain employs TRBV18 and TRBJ1-1; D is unclear. Germline CDR1 and CDR2: KGHSH and LQKENI. The V gene lost 3 bases and the J gene lost 7 bases, with 12 bases spanning the gap. The length of the CDR3 is 13 residues. CDR3 DNA: TGTGCCAGCTCACCCTTGAGTCTGAATGAAGCTTTCTTT. This gives the protein CASSPLSLNEAFF.

This clone has only one observation. The rearrangement joins TRBV5-1 to TRBJ2-5; tentatively, D is TRBD1 (5 bases). Trimming left V 0 bases short and J 5 bases short, with 14 bases between. Germline V gene data show CDR1 as SGHRS and CDR2 as YFSETQ. The CDR3 is 15 residues long. CDR3 nucleotide sequence: TGCGCCAGCAGCTTGGGGGGCAGGGCTAAGGAGACCCAGTACTTC. Its translation: CASSLGGRAKETQYF.

The rearrangement joins TRBV16 to TRBJ1-2, with 10 bases fitting TRBD1. CDR3 length equals 17 residues. J lost 7 bases, V lost 0 bases, and 11 bases had no gene match. CDR1 and CDR2 from the germline V gene are KGHSY and FQNENV. CDR3: CASSQSLRDRGGRGYTF. The CDR3 bases are TGTGCCAGCAGCCAATCCCTGAGGGACAGGGGAGGTCGTGGCTACACCTTC.

The chain couples TRBV5-6 to TRBJ2-7; 7 nucleotides line up with TRBD2. V lost 4 bases and J lost 0; bases outside the gene matches: 7. Per the germline V gene, CDR1 is SGHDT and CDR2 is YYEEEE. The CDR3 has 15 amino acids. The CDR3 DNA is TGTGCCAGCAGCGGCGGGACTAAAAGCTCCTACGAGCAGTACTTC. It specifies CASSGGTKSSYEQYF.

The chain couples TRBV12-3 or TRBV12-4 to TRBJ1-4; 8 bases map to TRBD1. J was trimmed by 14 bases and V by 6 bases; bases with no gene match: 8. This CDR3 has 12 residues. The CDR3, as DNA: TGTGCCAGCAGATCGGACAGGGAGGGCCTGTTTTTT. This encodes CASRSDREGLFF.

The V gene is TRBV18, the J gene TRBJ1-1, with 8 positions matching TRBD1. Germline lookup yields CDR1 KGHSH and CDR2 LQKENI. The length of the CDR3 is 15 residues. With 5 bases clipped from V and 2 bases from J, the junction kept 7 bases outside the gene matches. The CDR3: CASSETGQVNTEAFF. CDR3 DNA sequence: TGTGCCAGCTCAGAAACGGGACAGGTTAACACTGAAGCTTTCTTT.

V and J are TRBV5-1 and TRBJ2-3, with 13 nucleotides matching TRBD2. The CDR3 runs to 16 residues. V was pared by 3 bases and J by 1 base, with 2 bases of the junction left unmatched. Per germline, CDR1 SGHRS and CDR2 YFSETQ. Here the CDR3 DNA reads TGCGCCAGCAGCTCGGGACTAGCGGGACGCACAGATACGCAGTATTTT. This encodes CASSSGLAGRTDTQYF.

For the CDR3, the DNA is TGCAGCTCTTTGGGGAGCGGGAGGGGGGGTATCGGTGAGCAGTTCTTC. It specifies CSSLGSGRGGIGEQFF. This rearrangement joins TRBV29-1 to TRBJ2-1, with 10 positions matching TRBD2. J was trimmed by 9 bases and V by 8 bases; bases with no gene match: 19. The germline V gene has CDR1 SQVTM and CDR2 ANQGSEA. The CDR3 sequence is 16 residues long.

CDR3 in amino acids: CASSWDRGLGNTIYF. The CDR3, as DNA: TGTGCCAGCAGTTGGGACAGGGGGCTCGGAAACACCATATATTTT. The chain uses TRBV2 and TRBJ1-3, with 12 positions matching TRBD1. The germline V gene has CDR1 SNHLY and CDR2 FYNNEI. With 5 bases clipped from V and 4 bases from J, the junction kept 3 bases outside the gene matches. The CDR3 consists of 15 residues.

J is TRBJ2-7 and V is TRBV10-3; TRBD1 matches 9 bases. Germline trimming cut 3 bases from V and 2 bases from J; bases unmatched to any gene: 8. Germline CDR1 is ENHRY and CDR2 is SYGVKD. This CDR3 has 16 residues. CDR3 in DNA: TGTGCCATCAGTGATATTTTTGGGACAGGGACCTACGAGCAGTACTTC. This encodes CAISDIFGTGTYEQYF.

The chain couples TRBV9 to TRBJ1-2; TRBD1 matches 9 bases. Trimming cost V 0 bases and J 4 bases; bases outside gene matches: 13. Germline V gene lookup returns CDR1 SGDLS and CDR2 YYNGEE. The CDR3 is 18 amino acids. This chain's CDR3 is CASSVGTLGGGQGYGYTF. The CDR3 DNA sequence: TGTGCCAGCAGCGTAGGTACCCTCGGTGGGGGACAGGGCTATGGCTACACCTTC.

V gene TRBV11-1 combines with J gene TRBJ2-5; D is ambiguous. With 1 base removed from V and 0 bases from J, the gap between germline ends came to 9 bases. Germline loops: CDR1 SGHAT, CDR2 FQDESV (reference sequence). CDR3 length equals 15 residues. The CDR3 region is CASSLGGAYQETQYF. DNA for the CDR3: TGTGCCAGCAGCTTAGGCGGAGCCTACCAAGAGACCCAGTACTTC.

The chain joins TRBV27 to TRBJ2-2; 7 bases are shared with TRBD1. This CDR3 is built from 18 residues. V shed 5 bases and J 4 bases; nucleotides not matched to a gene: 16. Per the germline V gene, CDR1 is MNHEY and CDR2 is SMNVEV (reference sequence). CDR3 in amino acids: CASSPDRDSKGRTGELFF. The CDR3 DNA is TGTGCCAGCAGTCCCGACAGGGACAGTAAGGGGCGCACCGGGGAGCTGTTTTTT.

The chain couples TRBV12-3 or TRBV12-4 to TRBJ1-4; D may be TRBD1 (5 bases). This CDR3 has 13 amino acids. V lost 8 bases, J lost 3 bases, and 10 bases lay in between. The CDR3 nucleotides are TGTGCCAGCGGGGGGAACCCTAATGAAAAACTGTTTTTT. This encodes CASGGNPNEKLFF.

V is TRBV28 and J is TRBJ2-5, with D tentatively TRBD1 (6 bases). Germline-derived CDR1 and CDR2 are MDHEN and SYDVKM. The CDR3 has 19 residues. Deletions cut 5 bases from V and 1 base from J, with 26 bases between. The DNA for the CDR3 is TGTGCCAGCAGTCAACTTAGGACAGAGAGGTTTCGGCCCCAAGAGACCCAGTACTTC. Its protein product is CASSQLRTERFRPQETQYF.

The chain has TRBV29-1 and TRBJ2-1; TRBD2 matches at 9 bases. Germline CDR1 reads SQVTM; CDR2 reads ANQGSEA. The V segment lost 3 bases and the J segment 2 bases; nucleotides outside the gene matches: 5. The CDR3 runs 15 residues. The CDR3 bases are TGCAGCGTTGATGGTCTAGCGGGAACCTACAATGAGCAGTTCTTC. This codes for CSVDGLAGTYNEQFF.